What follows describes a single TCR beta chain. Sequencing used immunoSEQ multiplex PCR; TCRdb keeps in-frame clones, though not all of them. This repertoire shows 1.5 million to 2.5 million clones, approximately 95% found once; its top ten account for 1.2%. The data were taken from a study of shared clonotypes between healthy human individuals. The CDR3 covers 15 residues. The germline V gene has CDR1 MNHEY and CDR2 SVGAGI. Trimming took 2 bases from V and 3 from J; bases not matched to a gene: 4. Naive CD8 populations comprised CD45RO-negative cells positively selected for CCR7, excluding terminally differentiated effector memory CD45RA+ cells.

Material for sequencing was naive CD8+ T cells sorted from blood. The source of this sequence is a young man in good health. J is TRBJ2-1 and V is TRBV6-5, with 7 nucleotides matching TRBD2. The DNA for the CDR3 is TGTGCCAGCAGTTACGGAGCGGGATTCTACAATGAGCAGTTCTTC. It codes for CASSYGAGFYNEQFF.